The 24 T cell receptor beta chains below all came from one sample that was sequenced in a study of blood T cell repertoires in COVID-19. Assay used: immunoSEQ multiplex PCR; TCRdb lists only in-frame clones, some missing. The sample contains some 180,000 clones, 85% to 90% of which appear only once. Sequencing was carried out using peripheral blood. The source of these receptors is a man aged 40-49 years with active or convalescent COVID-19.

This chain uses TRBV19 with TRBJ1-1; TRBD1 aligns across 8 bases. V lost 1 base to trimming and J lost 5 bases; unmatched junction nucleotides: 6. Germline CDR1 LNHDA, CDR2 SQIVND (reference sequence). The CDR3 runs to 15 residues. The CDR3 DNA is TGTGCCAGTAGTATAGGCCCAGGGGGCCGTACTGAAGCTTTCTTT. Translating gives CASSIGPGGRTEAFF. The entire variable domain, with the rest obtained from reference TRBV19 and TRBJ1-1, is as follows: DGGITQSPKYLFRKEGQNVTLSCEQNLNHDAMYWYRQDPGQGLRLIYYSQIVNDFQKGDIAEGYSVSREKKESFPLTVTSAQKNPTAFYLCASSIGPGGRTEAFFGQGTRLTVV.

The CDR3 loop reads CASSVTGPGANVLTF. Here the CDR3 DNA reads TGCGCCAGCAGCGTGACAGGACCTGGGGCCAACGTCCTGACTTTC. This chain connects TRBV5-1 to TRBJ2-6, with TRBD1 as a possible D gene (6 bases). Germline assignment: CDR1 SGHRS and CDR2 YFSETQ. The CDR3 length is 15 residues. The V end was cut by 4 bases, the J end by 2 bases, with 10 bases between. Complete variable domain (other parts from reference TRBV5-1 and TRBJ2-6): KAGVTQTPRYLIKTRGQQVTLSCSPISGHRSVSWYQQTPGQGLQFLFEYFSETQRNKGNFPGRFSGRQFSNSRSEMNVSTLELGDSALYLCASSVTGPGANVLTFGAGSRLTVL.

The chain recombines TRBV19 with TRBJ2-7; 10 bases align to TRBD1. Germline V gives CDR1 LNHDA, CDR2 SQIVND (reference sequence). This CDR3 comprises 15 residues. V was pared by 2 bases and J by 3 bases, with 4 bases of the junction left unmatched. The CDR3: CASSIRQGASYEQYF. In DNA form, the CDR3 reads TGTGCCAGTAGTATACGACAGGGGGCAAGCTACGAGCAGTACTTC.

V usage is TRBV3-1 (or the pseudogene TRBV3-2) and J usage is TRBJ2-2; 11 bases are shared with TRBD2. The CDR3 is made up of 16 amino acids. The germline gives CDR1 LGHDT, CDR2 YNNKEL (reference sequence). Unmatched junction bases numbered 4, after V lost 2 bases and J lost 5 bases. CDR3 DNA: TGTGCCAGCAGCCAATGGACTAGCGGGTCTACCGGGGAGCTGTTTTTT. It is translated as CASSQWTSGSTGELFF.

The V gene is TRBV19, the J gene TRBJ1-2; D is undetermined. Germline-derived CDR1 and CDR2 are LNHDA and SQIVND (reference sequence). The CDR3 covers 13 residues. The ends were cut back, 5 bases at V and 3 bases at J, with 10 bases in the middle. The CDR3 is CASSPSGDYGYTF. The CDR3 coding sequence is TGTGCCAGTAGTCCATCCGGAGACTATGGCTACACCTTC.

V and J are TRBV6-6 and TRBJ1-2; D gene uncertain. V was cut by 6 bases and J by 6 bases, with 8 bases left in between. From germline, CDR1 is MNHNY and CDR2 SVGAGI (reference sequence). CDR3 length: 11 residues. The DNA for the CDR3 is TGTGCCAGCAGGGGAGACGATGGCTACACCTTC. This translates into CASRGDDGYTF.

V and J are TRBV15 and TRBJ2-7; D is perhaps TRBD2 (5 bases). The CDR3 runs 14 residues. CDR1 is LNHNV and CDR2 is YYDKDF in the germline V gene (reference sequence). Trimming cost V 3 bases and J 1 base, with 10 bases left between them. The CDR3 DNA is TGTGCCACCAGCAGCGGAGGCTCTTCCTACGAGCAGTACTTC. This encodes CATSSGGSSYEQYF.

The CDR3 here is CASSQDSRRIHSPLHF. The CDR3 DNA reads as TGTGCCAGCAGCCAAGATTCTCGGCGGATCCATTCACCCCTCCACTTT. The V and J genes are TRBV3-1 (or the pseudogene TRBV3-2) and TRBJ1-6; D gene unclear. The CDR3 has 16 residues. Germline CDR1 and CDR2: LGHDT and YNNKEL (reference sequence). V was shortened by 0 bases and J by 8 bases, with 14 bases between the two germline ends.

The chain couples TRBV6-5 to TRBJ2-7; maybe TRBD2 (6 bases). The germline V gene has CDR1 MNHEY and CDR2 SVGAGI. V lost 2 bases to trimming and J lost 5 bases, with 13 bases between them. This CDR3 region has 14 residues. Here the CDR3 reads CASSYGRPGDEQYF. The CDR3 DNA reads as TGTGCCAGCAGTTACGGGCGGCCGGGGGACGAGCAGTACTTC.

The V and J genes are TRBV19 and TRBJ1-3; D is undetermined. V lost 4 bases and J 0 bases, leaving 10 bases between the germline ends. Germline loops: CDR1 LNHDA, CDR2 SQIVND (reference sequence). The CDR3 loop spans 15 amino acids. CDR3 nucleotide sequence: TGTGCCAGTAGTAGAGAGAAGCTCTCTGGAAACACCATATATTTT. Translation: CASSREKLSGNTIYF.

The chain recombines TRBV7-3 with TRBJ2-1; 8 nucleotides align to TRBD1. Germline V gene lookup returns CDR1 SGHTA and CDR2 FQGTGA. The length of the CDR3 is 15 residues. V was pared by 0 bases and J by 9 bases, with 7 bases of the junction left unmatched. CDR3 protein: CASSLTRQGASEQFF. CDR3 bases: TGTGCCAGCAGCTTAACCAGGCAGGGGGCTAGTGAGCAGTTCTTC.

This chain links TRBV2 with TRBJ1-2, with D unresolved. From germline, CDR1 is SNHLY and CDR2 FYNNEI. This CDR3 contains 14 residues. The V gene lost 5 bases and the J gene lost 8 bases, with 18 bases spanning the gap. The CDR3 region has the DNA TGTGCCAGCAGTAAAAAATCAGCGGAAAGGGGCTACACCTTC. Translated, it gives CASSKKSAERGYTF. The full variable domain, completed using reference TRBV2 and TRBJ1-2, is EPEVTQTPSHQVTQMGQEVILRCVPISNHLYFYWYRQILGQKVEFLVSFYNNEISEKSEIFDDQFSVERPDGSNFTLKIRSTKLEDSAMYFCASSKKSAERGYTFGSGTRLTVV.

V and J are TRBV11-3 and TRBJ1-1, with D hard to call. Germline CDR1 reads SGHNT; CDR2 reads YENEEA. The CDR3 contains 13 residues. V shed 0 bases and J shed 7 bases, with 9 bases lying between them. This chain's CDR3 is CASSLDAALEAFF. CDR3 nucleotides: TGTGCCAGCAGCTTAGATGCCGCACTTGAAGCTTTCTTT.

Of note for this clone: This same CDR3 is encoded by further DNA sequences in the sample. V and J are TRBV28 and TRBJ2-7; no definite D call. The germline V gene has CDR1 MDHEN and CDR2 SYDVKM. V lost 6 bases, J lost 0 bases, and 6 bases lay in between. This CDR3 comprises 12 residues. CDR3: CASRESSYEQYF. The CDR3 DNA reads as TGTGCCAGCAGGGAGAGCTCCTACGAGCAGTACTTC.

The chain combines TRBV28 with TRBJ1-1; TRBD1 might be the D (6 bases). Germline CDR1 is MDHEN and CDR2 is SYDVKM. The CDR3 contains 14 residues. V lost 6 bases and J 10 bases, leaving 21 bases between the germline ends. Here the CDR3 DNA reads TGTGCCAGCAGCCTAGGGTCGGGGGGCGGCGGAGCTTTCTTT. Translation gives CASSLGSGGGGAFF.

The J gene is TRBJ2-2, the V gene TRBV5-1; maybe TRBD1 (6 bases). The CDR3 is 15 amino acids. Germline V CDR1 and CDR2: SGHRS, YFSETQ. The V end lost 4 bases, the J end lost 6 bases, and 16 bases lay between the germline ends. CDR3 loop: CASSLLKGGAGELFF. The DNA for the CDR3 is TGCGCCAGCAGCCTTTTGAAAGGGGGAGCCGGGGAGCTGTTTTTT.

The rearrangement uses TRBV29-1 and TRBJ1-4; D is possibly TRBD1 (5 bases). This CDR3 comprises 14 residues. The germline V gene has CDR1 SQVTM and CDR2 ANQGSEA. Trimming took off 5 bases at V and 0 bases at J, with 10 bases between the two ends. CDR3 in DNA: TGCAGCGTTAGGACACCCGCAACTAATGAAAAACTGTTTTTT. This gives the protein CSVRTPATNEKLFF.

The genes are TRBV10-1 and TRBJ2-7; TRBD1 agrees at 7 bases. The germline V gene has CDR1 WNHNN and CDR2 SYGVQD (reference sequence). The CDR3 has 15 amino acids. J lost 0 bases, V lost 11 bases, and 13 bases had no gene match. CDR3 sequence (DNA): TGCGCCGCTACACTGGGACAGATAAGCTCCTACGAGCAGTACTTC. Protein: CAATLGQISSYEQYF.

This chain connects TRBV15 to TRBJ2-3; D perhaps matches TRBD2 (6 bases). Germline loops: CDR1 LNHNV, CDR2 YYDKDF (reference sequence). The CDR3 contains 17 residues. Between the trimmed V and J ends, which lost 1 base and 2 bases, there was a span of 16 bases. The CDR3 DNA reads TGTGCCACCAGCAGAGTCGGGAATAGCGGTATCACAGATACGCAGTATTTT. As protein: CATSRVGNSGITDTQYF.

CDR3 protein: CASSLSTVAARPGELFF. The CDR3 nucleotides read TGTGCCAGCAGTTTATCGACGGTAGCCGCCCGCCCCGGGGAGCTGTTTTTT. The chain recombines TRBV27 with TRBJ2-2; D gene unclear. The germline V and J ends were trimmed by 0 bases and 6 bases, with 17 bases remaining between them. The CDR3 has 17 residues. CDR1 and CDR2 (germline): MNHEY, SMNVEV (reference sequence).

This clone turned up a few times. CDR3 coding DNA: TGTGCCAGCAGCTACCGCCGGGCAGGACTGAGCTCCTATAATTCACCCCTCCACTTT. Amino acid sequence: CASSYRRAGLSSYNSPLHF. This chain links TRBV6-6 with TRBJ1-6; D gene uncertain. CDR1 and CDR2 from the germline V gene are MNHNY and SVGAGI (reference sequence). The CDR3 totals 19 residues. Trimming shortened V by 6 bases and J by 0 bases, and 21 bases separated the two germline ends.

This chain uses TRBV2 with TRBJ1-5; 9 nucleotides line up with TRBD1. CDR1 is SNHLY, CDR2 FYNNEI, per germline. With V trimmed by 6 bases and J by 4 bases, 7 bases remained unmatched. The length of the CDR3 is 15 residues. Here the CDR3 reads CASSRGTGRNQPQHF. CDR3 DNA: TGTGCCAGCAGCCGCGGGACAGGGAGAAATCAGCCCCAGCATTTT.

The chain recombines TRBV19 with TRBJ1-1; D perhaps matches TRBD1 (5 bases). Germline CDR1 LNHDA, CDR2 SQIVND (reference sequence). This CDR3 has 14 residues. Between the trimmed V and J ends, which lost 10 bases and 5 bases, there was a span of 20 bases. DNA of the CDR3: TGTGCCACCCAACCCTTCGGGGGGGGTACTGAAGCTTTCTTT. It codes for CATQPFGGGTEAFF.

V usage is TRBV4-1 and J usage is TRBJ1-4; the match to TRBD1 covers 7 bases. The CDR3 spans 14 residues. The V gene's germline CDR1 is MGHRA and CDR2 YSYEKL. Trimming at V came to 0 bases and at J to 8 bases, leaving 3 bases not matched to a gene. The CDR3 is CASSQESGGEKLFF. CDR3 in DNA: TGCGCCAGCAGCCAAGAATCAGGGGGAGAAAAACTGTTTTTT.